Below are 22 T cell receptor beta chains sequenced from a single sample in a study of blood T cell repertoires in COVID-19. The repertoire was sequenced with immunoSEQ multiplex PCR; TCRdb's copy has only in-frame clones and lacks some. The data hold 250,000 or so clones, with approximately 91% observed a single time. Sequencing was done on a sample of peripheral blood. The source of these receptors is a woman aged 25 to 39 with acute or convalescent COVID-19.

The gene calls are TRBV19 and TRBJ1-2; 7 positions agree with TRBD1. Germline CDR1 is LNHDA and CDR2 is SQIVND (reference sequence). The junction had 10 bases not matched to a gene; V was cut back by 8 bases and J by 1 base. This CDR3 has 15 residues. The CDR3 DNA sequence: TGTGCCAGTGAGGACAGGAACCTTTTTAACTATGGCTACACCTTC. It translates to CASEDRNLFNYGYTF.

The gene calls are TRBV6-5 and TRBJ1-5; D gene ambiguous. Per germline, CDR1 MNHEY and CDR2 SVGAGI. The CDR3 is made up of 14 amino acids. The V gene lost 6 bases and the J gene lost 4 bases, with 13 bases spanning the gap. The CDR3 DNA is TGTGCCAGCAGAAGTGTACAGAATAATCAGCCCCAGCATTTT. This sequence encodes CASRSVQNNQPQHF.

V is TRBV25-1 and J is TRBJ1-5, with 8 bases aligning to TRBD1. CDR3 length: 14 amino acids. Germline CDR1 is MGHDK and CDR2 is SYGVNS. V shed 4 bases and J 6 bases; nucleotides not matched to a gene: 5. CDR3 nucleotide sequence: TGTGCCAGCAGTGCTGGACAGGGCAGTCAGCCCCAGCATTTT. It encodes CASSAGQGSQPQHF.

The chain is built from TRBV9 and TRBJ1-5; 7 nucleotides align to TRBD1. The V gene's germline CDR1 is SGDLS and CDR2 YYNGEE. The J segment lost 3 bases and the V segment lost 2 bases, leaving 5 bases of the junction unmatched. The CDR3 covers 15 residues. The CDR3 here is CASSVRGTVNQPQHF. The DNA for the CDR3 is TGTGCCAGCAGCGTGCGAGGGACAGTCAATCAGCCCCAGCATTTT.

This clone was detected once. The rearrangement joins TRBV5-3 to TRBJ2-1; 12 bases map to TRBD2. Being an ORF, TRBV5-3 has a function that is uncertain. This CDR3 has 17 residues. V gave up 0 bases and J gave up 6 bases; unmatched junction bases: 7. This CDR3 reads CARSLVIRLAGANEQFF. The CDR3 nucleotides read TGTGCCAGAAGCTTGGTAATCAGACTAGCGGGAGCCAATGAGCAGTTCTTC.

The chain employs TRBV12-3 or TRBV12-4 and TRBJ2-3; D ambiguous. The CDR3 has 13 amino acids. Trimming shortened V by 4 bases and J by 5 bases, and 10 bases separated the two germline ends. The chain's CDR3 is CASSYLGGDTQYF. DNA of the CDR3: TGTGCCAGCAGTTACCTCGGTGGAGATACGCAGTATTTT.

The chain combines TRBV7-9 with TRBJ2-3, with 10 bases matching TRBD2. The CDR3 extends over 17 amino acids. V shed 0 bases and J 4 bases; nucleotides not matched to a gene: 7. Germline V gene sequence: CDR1 SEHNR, CDR2 FQNEAQ (reference sequence). CDR3 nucleotides: TGTGCCAGCAGCTTAGCGTCCAGCGGGAGGGCCGCAGATACGCAGTATTTT. It codes for CASSLASSGRAADTQYF.

The rearrangement uses TRBV5-1 and TRBJ2-1; TRBD2 aligns across 8 bases. CDR1 is SGHRS and CDR2 is YFSETQ in the germline V gene. The CDR3 is made up of 17 amino acids. Trimming at V came to 0 bases and at J to 3 bases, leaving 8 bases not matched to a gene. The CDR3 nucleotides read TGCGCCAGCAGCTTGGCCCCGGCAGCGGGAGACTACAATGAGCAGTTCTTC. This gives the protein CASSLAPAAGDYNEQFF.

J is TRBJ2-7 and V is TRBV6-6, with TRBD1 matching over 8 bases. V lost 6 bases to trimming and J lost 6 bases; unmatched junction nucleotides: 7. The CDR3 is 13 amino acids. Germline CDR1 reads MNHNY; CDR2 reads SVGAGI (reference sequence). CDR3 bases: TGTGCCAGCAGAGGGCAGGGGGCAGTCGAGCAGTACTTC. It encodes CASRGQGAVEQYF.

The chain combines TRBV6-2 or TRBV6-3 with TRBJ2-2; 12 nucleotides align to TRBD2. Germline trimming cut 4 bases from V and 5 bases from J; bases unmatched to any gene: 2. The CDR3 has 15 residues. Germline CDR1 and CDR2: MNHEY and SVGEGT. CDR3 DNA sequence: TGTGCCAGCAGTTCAGGACTAGCGGGAACCGGGGAGCTGTTTTTT. It translates to CASSSGLAGTGELFF.

The genes are TRBV13 and TRBJ1-2; TRBD1 agrees at 8 bases. Germline V CDR1 and CDR2: PRHDT, FYEKMQ (reference sequence). V shed 2 bases and J 7 bases; nucleotides not matched to a gene: 3. CDR3 length equals 13 residues. The CDR3 reads CASSLTGTGGYTF. Written as DNA, the CDR3 is TGTGCCAGCAGCTTAACCGGGACAGGTGGCTACACCTTC. The whole variable domain, filled in from reference TRBV13 and TRBJ1-2, reads AAGVIQSPRHLIKEKRETATLKCYPIPRHDTVYWYQQGPGQDPQFLISFYEKMQSDKGSIPDRFSAQQFSDYHSELNMSSLELGDSALYFCASSLTGTGGYTFGSGTRLTVV.

This clone came up a few times. The J gene is TRBJ1-5, the V gene TRBV4-3; D not resolved. Germline CDR1 reads LGHNA; CDR2 reads YSLEER. This CDR3 is built from 15 residues. The V end lost 1 base, the J end lost 0 bases, and 7 bases lay between the germline ends. CDR3 nucleotides: TGCGCCAGCAGCCAAGTGGTCTATAGCAATCAGCCCCAGCATTTT. Encoded protein: CASSQVVYSNQPQHF.

The sample holds one count of this clone. V and J are TRBV5-4 and TRBJ2-5; 9 bases are a match to TRBD1. Unmatched junction bases numbered 14, after V lost 3 bases and J lost 5 bases. Per germline, CDR1 SGHNT and CDR2 YYREEE (reference sequence). The CDR3 spans 17 residues. CDR3 in amino acids: CASSSGQGHPSEETQYF. The CDR3 DNA follows: TGTGCCAGCAGCTCCGGACAGGGGCACCCTTCTGAGGAGACCCAGTACTTC.

This clone appeared a single time. This rearrangement joins TRBV19 to TRBJ1-1, with D uncertain. Germline V gene data show CDR1 as LNHDA and CDR2 as SQIVND (reference sequence). CDR3 length equals 14 residues. Trimming removed 6 bases at V and 4 bases at J, with 15 bases between. DNA for the CDR3: TGTGCCAGTAGCAACCCAGGCTTGCTCACTGAAGCTTTCTTT. Translated: CASSNPGLLTEAFF.

This chain's CDR3 is CASSLPQGANEQFF. CDR3 nucleotide sequence: TGTGCCAGCAGCTTACCGCAGGGGGCCAATGAGCAGTTCTTC. This chain uses TRBV7-8 with TRBJ2-1; 8 bases align to TRBD1. Germline CDR1 SGHVS, CDR2 FQNEAQ. This CDR3 has 14 amino acids. J was trimmed by 6 bases and V by 2 bases; bases with no gene match: 3.

This chain connects TRBV25-1 to TRBJ1-1; the D gene is possibly TRBD1 (6 bases). Germline CDR1 reads MGHDK; CDR2 reads SYGVNS. This CDR3 is 15 amino acids long. V dropped 4 bases and J dropped 0 bases, with 12 bases sitting between them. The CDR3 coding sequence is TGTGCCAGCAGTGCCCGGCAGGGGATGAACACTGAAGCTTTCTTT. This sequence encodes CASSARQGMNTEAFF.

The chain is built from TRBV27 and TRBJ2-1; TRBD2 aligns across 9 bases. This CDR3 region has 18 residues. The J segment lost 5 bases and the V segment lost 0 bases, leaving 11 bases of the junction unmatched. From germline, CDR1 is MNHEY and CDR2 SMNVEV (reference sequence). CDR3 region: CASSLSGQFLAGHNEQFF. The CDR3 bases are TGTGCCAGCAGTTTATCTGGACAATTCCTAGCGGGGCACAATGAGCAGTTCTTC.

The chain has TRBV7-3 and TRBJ1-6; 7 positions match TRBD1. The germline V gene has CDR1 SGHTA and CDR2 FQGTGA. There are 14 residues in the CDR3. Trimming at V came to 2 bases and at J to 9 bases, leaving 4 bases not matched to a gene. The CDR3 protein is CASSLGQGGSPLHF. The CDR3 DNA reads as TGTGCCAGCAGCTTAGGGCAGGGGGGTTCACCCCTCCACTTT.

The chain uses TRBV7-2 and TRBJ2-7; D remains unclear. Trimming cost V 1 base and J 1 base, with 5 bases left between them. Germline V gene lookup returns CDR1 SGHTA and CDR2 FQGNSA. The CDR3 is made up of 13 amino acids. The CDR3 protein is CASSLGPSYEQYF. CDR3 in DNA: TGTGCCAGCAGCTTAGGGCCGTCCTACGAGCAGTACTTC.

This chain uses TRBV5-1 with TRBJ2-2, with D maybe TRBD2 (6 bases). The germline V gene encodes CDR1 SGHRS and CDR2 YFSETQ. The CDR3 spans 18 residues. The V end was cut by 0 bases, the J end by 6 bases, with 21 bases between. The CDR3 sequence is CASSLEADGLLSAGELFF. The CDR3 DNA reads as TGCGCCAGCAGCTTGGAAGCTGACGGACTATTATCAGCCGGGGAGCTGTTTTTT.

This chain joins TRBV4-3 and TRBJ2-2, with D unclear. Germline V lookup: CDR1 LGHNA, CDR2 YSLEER. V was trimmed by 0 bases and J by 5 bases, leaving 7 bases between them. This CDR3 contains 14 residues. The CDR3 reads CASSQEEFTGELFF. The CDR3 nucleotides are TGCGCCAGCAGCCAAGAAGAGTTTACCGGGGAGCTGTTTTTT.

The chain employs TRBV7-8 and TRBJ2-7, with D possibly being TRBD1 (5 bases). Per germline, CDR1 SGHVS and CDR2 FQNEAQ. This CDR3 has 15 residues. Deletions cut 1 base from V and 0 bases from J, with 10 bases between. CDR3 sequence: CASSLGGSSSYEQYF. CDR3 in DNA: TGTGCCAGCAGCTTAGGGGGCAGTAGCTCCTACGAGCAGTACTTC.